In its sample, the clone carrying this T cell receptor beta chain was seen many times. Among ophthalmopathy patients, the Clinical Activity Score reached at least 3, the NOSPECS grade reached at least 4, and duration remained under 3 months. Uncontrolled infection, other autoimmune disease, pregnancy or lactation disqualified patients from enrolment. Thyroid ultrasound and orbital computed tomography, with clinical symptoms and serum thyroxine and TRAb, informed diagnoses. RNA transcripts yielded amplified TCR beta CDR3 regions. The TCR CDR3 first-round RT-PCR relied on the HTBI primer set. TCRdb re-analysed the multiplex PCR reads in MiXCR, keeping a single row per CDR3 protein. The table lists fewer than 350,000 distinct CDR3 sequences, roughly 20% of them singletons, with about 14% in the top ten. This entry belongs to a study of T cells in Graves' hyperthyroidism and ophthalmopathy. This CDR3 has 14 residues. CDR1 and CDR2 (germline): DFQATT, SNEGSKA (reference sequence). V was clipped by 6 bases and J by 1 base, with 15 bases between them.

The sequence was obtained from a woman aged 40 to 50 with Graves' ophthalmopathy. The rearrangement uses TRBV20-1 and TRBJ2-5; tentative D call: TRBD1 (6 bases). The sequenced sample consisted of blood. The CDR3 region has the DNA TGCAGTGCCAGGGGACCTAGCCTCCAAGAGACCCAGTACTTC. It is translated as CSARGPSLQETQYF.